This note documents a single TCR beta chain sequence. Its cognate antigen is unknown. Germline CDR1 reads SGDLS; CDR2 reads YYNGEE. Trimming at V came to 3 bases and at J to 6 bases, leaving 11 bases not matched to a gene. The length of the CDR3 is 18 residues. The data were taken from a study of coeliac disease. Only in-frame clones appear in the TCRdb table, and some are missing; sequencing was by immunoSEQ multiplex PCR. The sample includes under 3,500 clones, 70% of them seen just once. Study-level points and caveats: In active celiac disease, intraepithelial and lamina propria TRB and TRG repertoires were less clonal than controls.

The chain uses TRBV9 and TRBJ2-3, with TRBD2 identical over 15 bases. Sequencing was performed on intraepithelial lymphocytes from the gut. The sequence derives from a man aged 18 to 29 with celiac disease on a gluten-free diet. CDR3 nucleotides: TGTGCCAGCAGCGCGCTTCGGGGGACTAGCGGGGGGCTGGATACGCAGTATTTT. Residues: CASSALRGTSGGLDTQYF.